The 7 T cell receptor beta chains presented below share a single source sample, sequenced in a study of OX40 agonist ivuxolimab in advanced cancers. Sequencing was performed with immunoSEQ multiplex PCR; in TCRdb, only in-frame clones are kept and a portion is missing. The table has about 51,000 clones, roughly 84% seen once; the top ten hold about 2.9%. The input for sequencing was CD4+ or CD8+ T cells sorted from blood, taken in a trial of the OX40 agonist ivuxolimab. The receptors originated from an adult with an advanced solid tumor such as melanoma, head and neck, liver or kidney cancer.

CDR3 amino acids: CATRDLRELFF. The CDR3 DNA follows: TGTGCCACCCGGGACCTCAGGGAGCTGTTTTTT. The chain employs TRBV25-1 and TRBJ2-2; the D gene could be TRBD1 or TRBD2 (5 bases each). The CDR3 contains 11 residues. Germline V CDR1 and CDR2: MGHDK, SYGVNS. V was trimmed by 10 bases and J by 9 bases, leaving 12 bases between them.

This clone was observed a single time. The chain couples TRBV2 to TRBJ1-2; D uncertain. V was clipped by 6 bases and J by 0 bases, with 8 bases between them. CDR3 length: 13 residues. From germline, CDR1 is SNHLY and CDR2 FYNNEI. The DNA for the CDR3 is TGTGCCAGCAGGGTAGGGACTAACTATGGCTACACCTTC. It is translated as CASRVGTNYGYTF.

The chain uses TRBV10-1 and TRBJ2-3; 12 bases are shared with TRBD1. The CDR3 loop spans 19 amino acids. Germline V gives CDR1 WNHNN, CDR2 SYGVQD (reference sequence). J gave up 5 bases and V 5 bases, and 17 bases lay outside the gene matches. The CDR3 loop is CASSYRDRGLVVRVDTQYF. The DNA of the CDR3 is TGCGCCAGCAGTTATAGGGACAGGGGGCTGGTGGTCAGAGTAGATACGCAGTATTTT.

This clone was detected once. CDR3 DNA: TGTGCCAGCAGCCCGATCGGGAGCCCAACCTACGAGCAGTACTTC. Its translation is CASSPIGSPTYEQYF. V usage is TRBV5-8 and J usage is TRBJ2-7; D may be TRBD2 (6 bases). The V gene lost 4 bases and the J gene lost 2 bases, with 16 bases spanning the gap. Germline V CDR1 and CDR2: SGHTS, YDEGEE. The CDR3 is made up of 15 amino acids.

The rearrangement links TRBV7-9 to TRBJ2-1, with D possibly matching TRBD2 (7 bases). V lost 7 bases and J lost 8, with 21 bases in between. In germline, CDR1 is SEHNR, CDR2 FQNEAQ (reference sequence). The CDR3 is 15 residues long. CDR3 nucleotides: TGTGCCAGCAACGCGGGCGGGGGCGGCTTGGATGAGCAGTTCTTC. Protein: CASNAGGGGLDEQFF.

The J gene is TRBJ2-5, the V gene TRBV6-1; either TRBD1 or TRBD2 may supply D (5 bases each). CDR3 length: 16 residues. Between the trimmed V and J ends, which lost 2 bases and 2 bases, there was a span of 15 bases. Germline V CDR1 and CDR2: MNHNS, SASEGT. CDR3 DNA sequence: TGTGCCAGCAGTGAATCTCCAGGGACGAAACAAGAGACCCAGTACTTC. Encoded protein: CASSESPGTKQETQYF.

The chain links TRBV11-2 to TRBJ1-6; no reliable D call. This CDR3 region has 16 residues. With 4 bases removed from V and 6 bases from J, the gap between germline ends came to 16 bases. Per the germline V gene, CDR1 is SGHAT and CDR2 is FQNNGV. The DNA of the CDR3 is TGTGCCAGCAGCTACCAGTCTCAGTGGGGTAATTCACCCCTCCACTTT. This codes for CASSYQSQWGNSPLHF.